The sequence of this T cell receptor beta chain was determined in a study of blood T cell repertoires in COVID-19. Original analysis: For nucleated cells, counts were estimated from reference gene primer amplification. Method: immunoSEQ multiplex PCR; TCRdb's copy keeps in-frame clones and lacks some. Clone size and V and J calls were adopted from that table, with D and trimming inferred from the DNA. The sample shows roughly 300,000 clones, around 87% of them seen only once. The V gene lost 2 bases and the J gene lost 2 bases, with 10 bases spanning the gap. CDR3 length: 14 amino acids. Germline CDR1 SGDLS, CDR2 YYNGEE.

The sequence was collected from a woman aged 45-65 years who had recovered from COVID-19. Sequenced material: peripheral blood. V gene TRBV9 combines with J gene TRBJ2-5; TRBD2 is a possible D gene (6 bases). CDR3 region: CASSVSGTQETQYF. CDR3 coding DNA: TGTGCCAGCAGCGTTAGCGGAACACAAGAGACCCAGTACTTC.